Listed here are 25 T cell receptor beta chains from one sample, sequenced in a study of T cell changes during pregnancy in multiple sclerosis. Here immunoSEQ multiplex PCR was the method, and the copy in TCRdb shows in-frame clones only, minus some. The sample carries tens of thousands of clones, around 90% recorded once. The source material was peripheral blood, sampled after pregnancy. The receptors shown here come from a female donor with multiple sclerosis, enrolled in a pregnancy study.

The V call is TRBV18, the J call TRBJ2-7; a possible D gene is TRBD1 (6 bases). Germline CDR1 reads KGHSH; CDR2 reads LQKENI. V was pared by 6 bases and J by 0 bases, with 12 bases between. The CDR3 runs to 14 residues. The CDR3 nucleotides read TGTGCCAGCTCTCACGACAGGAGCTCCTACGAGCAGTACTTC. This translates into CASSHDRSSYEQYF.

The V call is TRBV27, the J call TRBJ2-2; D might be TRBD1 (5 bases). The CDR3 is 16 amino acids. Trimming stripped 4 bases from V and 3 bases from J, with 15 bases between. Germline assignment: CDR1 MNHEY and CDR2 SMNVEV (reference sequence). CDR3 amino acids: CASSSLGRVYTGELFF. The CDR3 coding sequence is TGTGCCAGCAGTTCCCTGGGCAGGGTCTACACCGGGGAGCTGTTTTTT.

The chain employs TRBV2 and TRBJ1-1; weak D call: TRBD1 (5 bases). V lost 6 bases, J lost 4 bases, and 18 bases lay in between. Germline CDR1 SNHLY, CDR2 FYNNEI. This CDR3 is built from 15 residues. The DNA for the CDR3 is TGTGCCAGCAGCGCAACTGTTAGGGGTGGCACTGAAGCTTTCTTT. It encodes CASSATVRGGTEAFF.

The CDR3 loop is CASSATNNEQFF. The CDR3 bases are TGTGCCAGCAGCGCCACAAACAATGAGCAGTTCTTC. The V call is TRBV9, the J call TRBJ2-1; no clear D. Germline values: CDR1 SGDLS, CDR2 YYNGEE. The CDR3 covers 12 residues. Trimming took off 3 bases at V and 5 bases at J, with 6 bases between the two ends.

V and J are TRBV21-1 and TRBJ1-1; TRBD1 is the table's D call, not checked against the DNA. TRBV21-1 is termed a pseudogene. The length of the CDR3 is 17 residues. CDR3 sequence reads: CASSNPPHRERRIEAFF. For the CDR3, the DNA is TGTGCCAGCAGCAACCCCCCCCACAGGGAGAGGCGGATTGAAGCTTTCTTT.

A remark on this clone: This same CDR3 is encoded by further DNA sequences in the sample. V is TRBV7-9 and J is TRBJ1-1, with a possible D match to TRBD1 (5 bases). The germline V gene has CDR1 SEHNR and CDR2 FQNEAQ (reference sequence). This CDR3 spans 14 amino acids. V lost 1 base, J lost 0 bases, and 6 bases lay in between. CDR3 region: CASSLGQMNTEAFF. CDR3 in DNA: TGTGCCAGCAGCTTAGGACAGATGAACACTGAAGCTTTCTTT.

The gene calls are TRBV29-1 and TRBJ1-1, with no clear D. Trimming removed 4 bases from V and 3 bases from J, with 12 bases in between. Germline V lookup: CDR1 SQVTM, CDR2 ANQGSEA. The CDR3 is made up of 13 amino acids. The CDR3 loop reads CSVAPQVDTEAFF. In DNA, the CDR3 is TGCAGCGTTGCGCCCCAGGTAGACACTGAAGCTTTCTTT.

J is TRBJ2-3 and V is TRBV10-3; the match to TRBD1 covers 9 bases. The CDR3 totals 15 residues. The ends lost 7 bases at V and 4 bases at J; junction bases unmatched: 9. Germline V lookup: CDR1 ENHRY, CDR2 SYGVKD. CDR3 residues: CAIKMTGGVADTQYF. CDR3 nucleotide sequence: TGTGCCATCAAGATGACAGGGGGGGTCGCAGATACGCAGTATTTT.

The chain employs TRBV9 and TRBJ2-3; perhaps TRBD1 as D (6 bases). The V gene lost 4 bases and the J gene lost 3 bases, with 18 bases spanning the gap. The germline CDR1 and CDR2 sequences are SGDLS and YYNGEE. CDR3 length: 16 residues. The CDR3 loop reads CASSQDSSLATDTQYF. As DNA, the CDR3 is TGTGCCAGCAGCCAGGACAGTAGTCTAGCAACAGATACGCAGTATTTT.

The chain carries TRBV10-2 and TRBJ2-1; D uncertain. CDR3 length: 15 amino acids. Trimming took 0 bases from V and 5 from J, leaving 11 bases between them. Germline-derived CDR1 and CDR2 are WSHSY and SAAADI. In nucleotides, the CDR3 is TGCGCCAGCAGTGAGTCCCCCCAGAGGCACAATGAGCAGTTCTTC. Its protein product is CASSESPQRHNEQFF.

This clone came up a few times. The genes are TRBV5-4 and TRBJ2-7, with D maybe TRBD2 (6 bases). CDR3 length: 15 amino acids. V was cut by 2 bases and J by 0 bases, with 12 bases left in between. CDR1 SGHNT and CDR2 YYREEE come from the germline V gene (reference sequence). DNA for the CDR3: TGTGCCAGCAGCTTCCCGGGACTGATCTCCTACGAGCAGTACTTC. It is translated as CASSFPGLISYEQYF.

V gene TRBV27 combines with J gene TRBJ2-3; 10 bases map to TRBD1. Trimming at V came to 1 base and at J to 5 bases, leaving 9 bases not matched to a gene. Germline lookup yields CDR1 MNHEY and CDR2 SMNVEV (reference sequence). The CDR3 loop spans 17 amino acids. DNA of the CDR3: TGTGCCAGCAGTTTATACCCAACGGGACAGGGGAGAGATACGCAGTATTTT. Translated, it gives CASSLYPTGQGRDTQYF.

CDR3 nucleotides: TGTGCCAGCAGCCGAACGTATAGCGGGAGGGCCGGGGGACGGCAGTACTTC. Its protein product is CASSRTYSGRAGGRQYF. The chain joins TRBV5-8 to TRBJ2-7; 11 bases are shared with TRBD2. Germline loops: CDR1 SGHTS, CDR2 YDEGEE. The V gene end was trimmed by 4 bases and the J gene end by 9 bases; junction bases not matched to a gene: 18. The CDR3 is 17 amino acids.

The J gene is TRBJ1-5, the V gene TRBV28; D might be TRBD1 (6 bases). V was clipped by 8 bases and J by 0 bases, with 20 bases between them. Per germline, CDR1 MDHEN and CDR2 SYDVKM. There are 17 residues in the CDR3. In DNA, the CDR3 is TGTGCCAGCTACCCCGCCCGGGACACATATAGCAATCAGCCCCAGCATTTT. This sequence encodes CASYPARDTYSNQPQHF.

V is TRBV4-2 and J is TRBJ2-7; D unresolved. V was cut by 0 bases and J by 4 bases, with 10 bases left in between. Germline V lookup: CDR1 LGHNA, CDR2 YNFKEQ. This CDR3 is built from 14 residues. Written as DNA, the CDR3 is TGTGCCAGCAGCCAAGATTTCCTAGAATACGAGCAGTACTTC. Translated: CASSQDFLEYEQYF.

This chain connects TRBV5-4 to TRBJ2-2; TRBD1 is a possible D gene (5 bases). The ends were cut back, 5 bases at V and 7 bases at J, with 6 bases in the middle. CDR3 length: 11 amino acids. Germline V gene sequence: CDR1 SGHNT, CDR2 YYREEE (reference sequence). CDR3 in amino acids: CASRGHGELFF. CDR3 bases: TGTGCCAGCAGAGGACACGGGGAGCTGTTTTTT.

The CDR3 sequence: CASSPEGAYEQYF. The CDR3 DNA is TGTGCCAGCAGCCCGGAGGGGGCGTACGAGCAGTACTTC. This chain joins TRBV27 and TRBJ2-7, with D perhaps TRBD1 (7 bases). Trimming removed 6 bases at V and 4 bases at J, with 13 bases between. The CDR3 totals 13 residues. Germline CDR1 is MNHEY and CDR2 is SMNVEV (reference sequence).

J is TRBJ1-1 and V is TRBV6-5; the D gene is possibly TRBD1 (5 bases). V lost 2 bases, J lost 5 bases, and 12 bases lay in between. CDR3 size: 14 residues. CDR1 MNHEY and CDR2 SVGAGI come from the germline V gene. The CDR3 DNA is TGTGCCAGCAGTTACGCTTTGGGGGGGACTGAAGCTTTCTTT. Amino acid sequence: CASSYALGGTEAFF.

This clone came up a few times. V and J are TRBV7-2 and TRBJ2-5; TRBD1 agrees at 9 bases. CDR3 length: 16 residues. Looked up from germline, CDR1 is SGHTA and CDR2 is FQGNSA. J was trimmed by 7 bases and V by 3 bases; bases with no gene match: 12. CDR3 coding DNA: TGTGCCAGCAGCTTCGAACCCGGGACAGGGAGTGGGACCCAGTACTTC. This gives the protein CASSFEPGTGSGTQYF.

This chain's CDR3 is CASRDLTTDTQYF. The CDR3 nucleotides read TGCGCCAGCAGGGACTTGACGACAGATACGCAGTATTTT. V is TRBV4-1 and J is TRBJ2-3, with a tentative D call TRBD2 (5 bases). Trimming shortened V by 6 bases and J by 3 bases, and 10 bases separated the two germline ends. Germline V gene lookup returns CDR1 MGHRA and CDR2 YSYEKL. The CDR3 length is 13 residues.

The chain joins TRBV19 to TRBJ2-1; D perhaps matches TRBD1 (5 bases). V gave up 5 bases and J gave up 2 bases, with 16 bases separating them. The CDR3 runs 16 residues. Germline V gene data show CDR1 as LNHDA and CDR2 as SQIVND (reference sequence). The CDR3 here is CASSARSLGAYNEQFF. DNA for the CDR3: TGTGCCAGTAGTGCCCGGAGTTTAGGGGCCTACAATGAGCAGTTCTTC.

The chain combines TRBV7-9 with TRBJ2-7, with 7 bases identical to TRBD1. The junction had 6 bases not matched to a gene; V was cut back by 1 base and J by 3 bases. There are 15 residues in the CDR3. CDR1 is SEHNR and CDR2 is FQNEAQ in the germline V gene (reference sequence). The CDR3, as DNA: TGTGCCAGCAGCTTAGAGGGGGCTCGGGGCTACGAGCAGTACTTC. Protein product: CASSLEGARGYEQYF.

This chain connects TRBV6-5 to TRBJ1-2, with TRBD1 matching 7 bases. The V gene end was trimmed by 0 bases and the J gene end by 4 bases; junction bases not matched to a gene: 2. The CDR3 consists of 14 residues. Germline loops: CDR1 MNHEY, CDR2 SVGAGI. In DNA, the CDR3 is TGTGCCAGCAGTTACTCGACAGGGACCTATGGCTACACCTTC. Protein sequence: CASSYSTGTYGYTF.

This clone is a singleton in its sample. The V gene is TRBV18, the J gene TRBJ2-7, with D possibly being TRBD1 (5 bases). This CDR3 spans 15 amino acids. V gave up 0 bases and J gave up 7 bases, with 16 bases separating them. Germline assignment: CDR1 KGHSH and CDR2 LQKENI. CDR3 DNA sequence: TGTGCCAGCTCACCACCGAGCGTTTCTCAGGGTGAGCAGTACTTC. As protein: CASSPPSVSQGEQYF. The variable domain in full, with the rest retrieved from reference TRBV18 and TRBJ2-7, is NAGVMQNPRHLVRRRGQEARLRCSPMKGHSHVYWYRQLPEEGLKFMVYLQKENIIDESGMPKERFSAEFPKEGPSILRIQQVVRGDSAAYFCASSPPSVSQGEQYFGPGTRLTVT.

V usage is TRBV5-8 and J usage is TRBJ1-5, with 8 bases aligning to TRBD1. The CDR3 consists of 15 residues. Germline CDR1 SGHTS, CDR2 YDEGEE. After removal of 0 bases from V and 7 bases from J, the junction contained 6 bases not matched to a gene. CDR3 DNA: TGTGCCAGCAGCTTGGAACAGGGGGTCGGACAGCCCCAGCATTTT. Translating gives CASSLEQGVGQPQHF.